Listed below are T cell receptor beta chains from one sample, sequenced in a study of cytomegalovirus exposure and HLA in healthy donors. TCRdb keeps only in-frame clones here, not all; method: immunoSEQ multiplex PCR. The sample consists of under 200,000 clones, about 96% of them appearing once. Sequenced material: PBMCs. The source is a woman under 30 in good health and CMV-seronegative. CDR3s include the opening cysteine and the closing phenylalanine or tryptophan. Each record gives: D gene, V gene, J gene, CDR3 length, clone size, CDR3 protein, CDR3 DNA. D genes are given only for firm matches. Clone sizes are given selectively: once, few, many, or a class where the clone is expanded.

d_gene: -
v_gene: TRBV19
j_gene: TRBJ1-4
len: 14
abundance: -
CDR3aa: CASRPDSRDEKLFF
CDR3nt: TGTGCCAGTAGACCGGACAGTCGGGATGAAAAACTGTTTTTT

d_gene: TRBD2
v_gene: TRBV10-3
j_gene: TRBJ2-5
len: 18
abundance: -
CDR3aa: CAISERVGSSGDQETQYF
CDR3nt: TGTGCCATCAGTGAGCGGGTCGGGTCTAGCGGGGACCAAGAGACCCAGTACTTC

d_gene: TRBD2
v_gene: TRBV7-9
j_gene: TRBJ2-7
len: 15
abundance: -
CDR3aa: CASSARGGRTYEQYF
CDR3nt: TGTGCCAGCAGCGCACGCGGGGGACGCACCTACGAGCAGTACTTC

d_gene: TRBD2
v_gene: TRBV19
j_gene: TRBJ2-3
len: 15
abundance: -
CDR3aa: CASSNRDYSTDTQYF
CDR3nt: TGTGCCAGTAGTAACCGGGACTATAGCACAGATACGCAGTATTTT

d_gene: TRBD1
v_gene: TRBV14
j_gene: TRBJ1-1
len: 15
abundance: -
CDR3aa: CASSPRTGWDTEAFF
CDR3nt: TGTGCCAGCAGCCCGAGGACAGGTTGGGACACTGAAGCTTTCTTT

d_gene: -
v_gene: TRBV5-1
j_gene: TRBJ1-6
len: 16
abundance: -
CDR3aa: CASSLFGGDTDSPLHF
CDR3nt: TGCGCCAGCAGCTTGTTTGGAGGGGATACGGATTCACCCCTCCACTTT

d_gene: -
v_gene: TRBV2
j_gene: TRBJ2-1
len: 12
abundance: -
CDR3aa: CASSGPGYEQFF
CDR3nt: TGTGCCAGCAGTGGACCCGGGTATGAGCAGTTCTTC

d_gene: TRBD2
v_gene: TRBV5-1
j_gene: TRBJ2-1
len: 16
abundance: -
CDR3aa: CASSPAAGTSGGVQFF
CDR3nt: TGCGCCAGCAGCCCCGCCGCCGGGACTAGCGGGGGGGTGCAGTTCTTC

d_gene: -
v_gene: TRBV9
j_gene: TRBJ1-1
len: 13
abundance: -
CDR3aa: CASSTGLYTEAFF
CDR3nt: TGTGCCAGCAGCACGGGGTTATACACTGAAGCTTTCTTT

d_gene: TRBD1
v_gene: TRBV7-2
j_gene: TRBJ2-7
len: 13
abundance: -
CDR3aa: CASSRTGVYEQYF
CDR3nt: TGTGCCAGCAGCCGGACAGGGGTCTACGAGCAGTACTTC

d_gene: -
v_gene: TRBV4-2
j_gene: TRBJ1-2
len: 16
abundance: once
CDR3aa: CASSSKGPQGISGYTF
CDR3nt: TGTGCCAGCAGCTCCAAAGGACCACAGGGAATAAGCGGCTACACCTTC

d_gene: -
v_gene: TRBV9
j_gene: TRBJ2-2
len: 14
abundance: -
CDR3aa: CASSVGGGTGELFF
CDR3nt: TGTGCCAGCAGCGTAGGAGGGGGCACCGGGGAGCTGTTTTTT

d_gene: TRBD1
v_gene: TRBV5-4
j_gene: TRBJ1-2
len: 16
abundance: -
CDR3aa: CASSLAPGTDYYGYTF
CDR3nt: TGTGCCAGCAGCTTGGCACCCGGGACAGATTACTATGGCTACACCTTC

d_gene: -
v_gene: TRBV5-1
j_gene: TRBJ1-1
len: 15
abundance: -
CDR3aa: CASSRAVQVNTEAFF
CDR3nt: TGCGCCAGCAGTCGAGCTGTTCAGGTGAACACTGAAGCTTTCTTT

d_gene: -
v_gene: TRBV5-6
j_gene: TRBJ1-2
len: 14
abundance: -
CDR3aa: CASSNGPWRGKEPF
CDR3nt: TGTGCCAGCAGCAATGGCCCGTGGCGGGGTAAGGAACCATTC

d_gene: -
v_gene: TRBV18
j_gene: TRBJ2-5
len: 12
abundance: -
CDR3aa: CASSPQGETQYF
CDR3nt: TGTGCCAGCTCACCCCAGGGAGAGACCCAGTACTTC

d_gene: -
v_gene: TRBV2
j_gene: TRBJ2-7
len: 14
abundance: -
CDR3aa: CASRNAGAVYEQYF
CDR3nt: TGTGCCAGCAGGAATGCAGGGGCCGTTTACGAGCAGTACTTC

d_gene: -
v_gene: TRBV2
j_gene: TRBJ1-2
len: 11
abundance: -
CDR3aa: CASRLRDFYTF
CDR3nt: TGTGCCAGCAGGCTCAGGGACTTCTACACCTTC

d_gene: TRBD1
v_gene: TRBV4-3
j_gene: TRBJ2-6
len: 18
abundance: -
CDR3aa: CASSPQGQGTTGANVLTF
CDR3nt: TGCGCCAGCAGCCCCCAGGGACAGGGCACCACTGGGGCCAACGTCCTGACTTTC

d_gene: TRBD1
v_gene: TRBV7-3
j_gene: TRBJ2-6
len: 18
abundance: -
CDR3aa: CASSLRGQVESGANVLTF
CDR3nt: TGTGCCAGCAGCTTGAGGGGACAGGTTGAAAGCGGGGCCAACGTCCTGACTTTC

d_gene: TRBD1
v_gene: TRBV15
j_gene: TRBJ1-4
len: 14
abundance: -
CDR3aa: CATRGDSPNEKLFF
CDR3nt: TGTGCCACCAGAGGGGACAGTCCTAATGAAAAACTGTTTTTT

d_gene: TRBD1
v_gene: TRBV6-5
j_gene: TRBJ1-2
len: 13
abundance: -
CDR3aa: CASWRGQHYGYTF
CDR3nt: TGTGCCAGTTGGCGGGGACAGCACTATGGCTACACCTTC

d_gene: -
v_gene: TRBV6-1
j_gene: TRBJ2-7
len: 12
abundance: -
CDR3aa: CASSVEGYEQYF
CDR3nt: TGTGCCAGCTCCGTGGAGGGCTACGAGCAGTACTTC

d_gene: -
v_gene: TRBV6-1
j_gene: TRBJ2-3
len: 16
abundance: -
CDR3aa: CASSEATGSSTDTQYF
CDR3nt: TGTGCCAGCAGTGAAGCCACAGGGTCTAGCACAGATACGCAGTATTTT

d_gene: -
v_gene: TRBV7-6
j_gene: TRBJ2-7
len: 15
abundance: -
CDR3aa: CASSETGVGSYEQYF
CDR3nt: TGTGCCAGCAGCGAGACGGGGGTGGGATCCTACGAGCAGTACTTC

d_gene: TRBD2
v_gene: TRBV7-3
j_gene: TRBJ2-1
len: 16
abundance: -
CDR3aa: CASSLTTSGGDNEQFF
CDR3nt: TGTGCCAGCAGCTTAACGACTAGCGGGGGTGACAATGAGCAGTTCTTC

d_gene: -
v_gene: TRBV18
j_gene: TRBJ1-4
len: 14
abundance: once
CDR3aa: CASSPGPASEKLFF
CDR3nt: TGTGCCAGCTCACCAGGGCCAGCAAGTGAAAAACTGTTTTTT

d_gene: -
v_gene: TRBV5-6
j_gene: TRBJ2-2
len: 14
abundance: -
CDR3aa: CASSSTGNTGELFF
CDR3nt: TGTGCCAGCAGCTCCACAGGGAACACCGGGGAGCTGTTTTTT

d_gene: TRBD2
v_gene: TRBV30
j_gene: TRBJ2-1
len: 17
abundance: -
CDR3aa: CAWDKIGTSGPHNEQFF
CDR3nt: TGTGCCTGGGACAAGATCGGGACTAGCGGACCCCACAATGAGCAGTTCTTC

d_gene: -
v_gene: TRBV6-5
j_gene: TRBJ2-7
len: 13
abundance: -
CDR3aa: CATVGGTTYEQYF
CDR3nt: TGTGCCACCGTTGGGGGGACCACCTACGAGCAGTACTTC

d_gene: -
v_gene: TRBV5-5
j_gene: TRBJ2-7
len: 14
abundance: -
CDR3aa: CASTKGHTSYEQYF
CDR3nt: TGTGCCAGCACCAAGGGACATACCTCCTACGAGCAGTACTTC

d_gene: -
v_gene: TRBV6-5
j_gene: TRBJ1-5
len: 14
abundance: -
CDR3aa: CASSPSRKSQPQHF
CDR3nt: TGTGCCAGCAGTCCCTCGAGAAAGAGTCAGCCCCAGCATTTT

d_gene: -
v_gene: TRBV7-9
j_gene: TRBJ2-7
len: 13
abundance: -
CDR3aa: CASSLVGLHEQYF
CDR3nt: TGTGCCAGCAGCTTAGTCGGTCTTCACGAGCAGTACTTC

d_gene: -
v_gene: TRBV4-1
j_gene: TRBJ2-5
len: 18
abundance: once
CDR3aa: CASSQGTRTGGRQETQYF
CDR3nt: TGCGCCAGCAGCCAAGGGACCCGAACCGGGGGAAGACAAGAGACCCAGTACTTC

d_gene: -
v_gene: TRBV5-1
j_gene: TRBJ2-7
len: 15
abundance: -
CDR3aa: CASSWGDPPEYEQYF
CDR3nt: TGCGCCAGCAGCTGGGGGGACCCGCCGGAGTACGAGCAGTACTTC

d_gene: TRBD2
v_gene: TRBV9
j_gene: TRBJ2-1
len: 15
abundance: -
CDR3aa: CASSLAGVGYNEQFF
CDR3nt: TGTGCCAGCAGCTTAGCGGGGGTGGGCTACAATGAGCAGTTCTTC

d_gene: -
v_gene: TRBV27
j_gene: TRBJ1-1
len: 13
abundance: -
CDR3aa: CASSSGLNTEAFF
CDR3nt: TGTGCCAGCAGTTCCGGGTTGAACACTGAAGCTTTCTTT

d_gene: -
v_gene: TRBV5-4
j_gene: TRBJ1-1
len: 16
abundance: -
CDR3aa: CASSLGQHHTNTEAFF
CDR3nt: TGTGCCAGCAGCTTAGGACAGCACCATACGAACACTGAAGCTTTCTTT

d_gene: TRBD1
v_gene: TRBV5-1
j_gene: TRBJ1-2
len: 14
abundance: -
CDR3aa: CASSPTGGNYGYTF
CDR3nt: TGCGCCAGCAGCCCTACAGGGGGCAACTATGGCTACACCTTC

d_gene: TRBD2
v_gene: TRBV5-1
j_gene: TRBJ2-7
len: 16
abundance: -
CDR3aa: CASSLGLAGGRDEQYF
CDR3nt: TGCGCCAGCAGCTTGGGACTAGCGGGGGGAAGGGACGAGCAGTACTTC

d_gene: TRBD2
v_gene: TRBV2
j_gene: TRBJ2-5
len: 14
abundance: -
CDR3aa: CAGKASGGQETQYF
CDR3nt: TGTGCCGGAAAGGCCAGCGGGGGACAAGAGACCCAGTACTTC

d_gene: -
v_gene: TRBV11-2
j_gene: TRBJ2-3
len: 15
abundance: -
CDR3aa: CASSSRGGRPDTQYF
CDR3nt: TGTGCCAGCAGCTCCCGGGGAGGAAGGCCAGATACGCAGTATTTT

d_gene: -
v_gene: TRBV2
j_gene: TRBJ2-5
len: 15
abundance: -
CDR3aa: CASIGKAVLQETQYF
CDR3nt: TGTGCCAGCATTGGCAAAGCGGTACTCCAAGAGACCCAGTACTTC

d_gene: -
v_gene: TRBV7-6
j_gene: TRBJ2-7
len: 13
abundance: -
CDR3aa: CASSPRKVYEQYF
CDR3nt: TGTGCCAGCAGCCCGCGCAAAGTTTACGAGCAGTACTTC

d_gene: -
v_gene: TRBV6-1
j_gene: TRBJ1-2
len: 14
abundance: -
CDR3aa: CASSPETANYGYTF
CDR3nt: TGTGCCAGCAGTCCAGAGACAGCTAACTATGGCTACACCTTC

d_gene: -
v_gene: TRBV4-2
j_gene: TRBJ1-2
len: 13
abundance: once
CDR3aa: CASSQTGHYGYTF
CDR3nt: TGTGCCAGCAGCCAAACAGGGCATTATGGCTACACCTTC

d_gene: -
v_gene: TRBV6-6
j_gene: TRBJ1-1
len: 15
abundance: once
CDR3aa: CASSYSGGINTEAFF
CDR3nt: TGTGCCAGCAGTTACTCCGGAGGCATAAACACTGAAGCTTTCTTT

d_gene: -
v_gene: TRBV18
j_gene: TRBJ2-6
len: 17
abundance: -
CDR3aa: CASSPEIRNSGANVLTF
CDR3nt: TGTGCCAGCTCACCAGAGATAAGAAACTCTGGGGCCAACGTCCTGACTTTC

d_gene: TRBD1
v_gene: TRBV27
j_gene: TRBJ1-2
len: 14
abundance: -
CDR3aa: CASSWTGGSYGYTF
CDR3nt: TGTGCCAGCAGCTGGACAGGGGGAAGCTATGGCTACACCTTC

d_gene: -
v_gene: TRBV21-1
j_gene: TRBJ1-2
len: 17
abundance: -
CDR3aa: CASSKDRTGQGTNGYTF
CDR3nt: TGTGCCAGCAGCAAAGATCGGACGGGACAGGGGACGAACGGCTACACCTTC

d_gene: -
v_gene: TRBV5-1
j_gene: TRBJ2-7
len: 16
abundance: -
CDR3aa: CASSFSRFTGFGEQYF
CDR3nt: TGCGCCAGCAGCTTCTCCCGATTTACAGGGTTCGGCGAGCAGTACTTC

d_gene: -
v_gene: TRBV18
j_gene: TRBJ2-4
len: 14
abundance: once
CDR3aa: CASSTGYGQNIQYF
CDR3nt: TGTGCCAGCTCAACAGGGTACGGACAAAACATTCAGTACTTC

d_gene: -
v_gene: TRBV9
j_gene: TRBJ2-3
len: 12
abundance: -
CDR3aa: CASSGGADTQYF
CDR3nt: TGTGCCAGCAGCGGGGGGGCAGATACGCAGTATTTT

d_gene: -
v_gene: TRBV7-3
j_gene: TRBJ1-5
len: 13
abundance: -
CDR3aa: CASSLGGWSPQHF
CDR3nt: TGTGCCAGCAGCTTAGGGGGGTGGTCGCCCCAGCATTTT